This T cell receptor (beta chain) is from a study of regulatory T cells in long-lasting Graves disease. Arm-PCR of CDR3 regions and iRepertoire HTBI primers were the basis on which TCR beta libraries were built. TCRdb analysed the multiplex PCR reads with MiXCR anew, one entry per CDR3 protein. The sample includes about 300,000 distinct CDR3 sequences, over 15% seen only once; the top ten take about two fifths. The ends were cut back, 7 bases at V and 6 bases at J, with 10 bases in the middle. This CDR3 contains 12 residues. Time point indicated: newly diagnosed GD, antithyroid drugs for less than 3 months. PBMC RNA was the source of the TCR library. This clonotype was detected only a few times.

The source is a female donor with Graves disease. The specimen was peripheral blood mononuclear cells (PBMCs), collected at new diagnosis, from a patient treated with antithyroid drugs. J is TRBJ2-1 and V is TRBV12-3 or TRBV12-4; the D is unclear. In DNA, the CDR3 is TGTGCCAGCACCTCTGTAGGCAATGAGCAGTTCTTC. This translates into CASTSVGNEQFF.